These T cell receptor beta chains were read from a single sample in a study of monozygotic twins with inflammatory bowel disease. Using the 5' RACE reads, TCRdb records one entry per CDR3 protein without DNA. The listing records approximately 400,000 distinct CDR3 sequences. Source material: blood. The receptors stem from a human donor with ulcerative colitis or Crohn's disease, or a healthy co-twin of an affected twin (not recorded which). Both conserved end residues are part of each CDR3.

v_call: TRBV18; j_call: TRBJ2-7; cdr3_aa: CASSPDGSYEQYF
v_call: TRBV11-2; j_call: TRBJ2-1; cdr3_aa: CASSLHNEQFF
v_call: TRBV6-2/TRBV6-3; j_call: TRBJ2-4; cdr3_aa: CASSYWGLGTSGSQGAKNIQYF
v_call: TRBV4-1; j_call: TRBJ2-2; cdr3_aa: CASSQVDGNGELFF
v_call: TRBV20-1; j_call: TRBJ2-4; cdr3_aa: CSARDYDRDGIQYF
v_call: TRBV20-1; j_call: TRBJ2-1; cdr3_aa: CSAGYRDEQFF
v_call: TRBV10-3; j_call: TRBJ2-7; cdr3_aa: CAIKPSGGGYEQYF
v_call: TRBV6-5; j_call: TRBJ1-1; cdr3_aa: CASSYFSRSNTEAFF
v_call: TRBV3-1; j_call: TRBJ2-3; cdr3_aa: CASSQDPASLADTQYF
v_call: TRBV5-4; j_call: TRBJ2-3; cdr3_aa: CASRPSGGFGNTQYF
v_call: TRBV5-1; j_call: TRBJ2-7; cdr3_aa: CASSLEAPPWYF
v_call: TRBV6-5; j_call: TRBJ1-5; cdr3_aa: CASSWGTGLQPQHF
v_call: TRBV4-2; j_call: TRBJ2-3; cdr3_aa: CASSQDSGGPTDTQYF
v_call: TRBV7-3; j_call: TRBJ1-4; cdr3_aa: CASSLKGTGAAEKLFF
v_call: TRBV6-5; j_call: TRBJ1-1; cdr3_aa: CASSLQGSRMNTEAFF
v_call: TRBV6-2/TRBV6-3; j_call: TRBJ2-7; cdr3_aa: CASNFGGFTYEQYF
v_call: TRBV11-1; j_call: TRBJ2-6; cdr3_aa: CASSYVPGQGLSGANVLTF
v_call: TRBV7-9; j_call: TRBJ1-6; cdr3_aa: CASSWDSYSPLHF
v_call: TRBV10-3; j_call: TRBJ2-1; cdr3_aa: CAISESSASGFYNEQFF
v_call: TRBV28; j_call: TRBJ1-4; cdr3_aa: CASSRRGGTNEKLFF